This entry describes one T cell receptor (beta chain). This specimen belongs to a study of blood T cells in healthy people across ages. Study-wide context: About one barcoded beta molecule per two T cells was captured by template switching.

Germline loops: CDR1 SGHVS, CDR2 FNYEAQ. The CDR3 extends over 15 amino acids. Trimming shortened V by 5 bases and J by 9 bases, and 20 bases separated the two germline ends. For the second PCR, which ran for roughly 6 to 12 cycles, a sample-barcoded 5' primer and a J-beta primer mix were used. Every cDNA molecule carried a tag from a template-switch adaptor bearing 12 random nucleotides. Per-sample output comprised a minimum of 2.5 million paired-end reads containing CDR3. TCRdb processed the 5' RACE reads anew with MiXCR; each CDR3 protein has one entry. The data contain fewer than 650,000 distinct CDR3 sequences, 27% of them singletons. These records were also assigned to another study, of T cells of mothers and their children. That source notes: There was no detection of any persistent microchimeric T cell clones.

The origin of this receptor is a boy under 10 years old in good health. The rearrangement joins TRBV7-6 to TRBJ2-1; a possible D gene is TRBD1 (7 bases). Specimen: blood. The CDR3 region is CASSPRQGAGTEQFF. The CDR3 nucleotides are TGTGCCAGCAGCCCCAGACAGGGTGCGGGGACTGAGCAGTTCTTC.